This T cell receptor beta chain appears in the sequencing data of a study of cytomegalovirus exposure and HLA in healthy donors. Study results and caveats: Later, TCR association rates were found to vary by HLA locus, highest for DRB1 and lowest for HLA-C.

Details on this clone: What it binds is not known.

The PCR contained 60 Vbeta and 13 Jbeta primers. TCRdb's copy holds only in-frame clones and misses some; the assay was immunoSEQ multiplex PCR. The sample yields 65,000 to 70,000 clones, approximately 92% seen once. Trimming at V came to 7 bases and at J to 4 bases, leaving 19 bases not matched to a gene. CDR3 length equals 18 residues. Germline assignment: CDR1 SNHLY and CDR2 FYNNEI. Sequenced material: PBMCs. The V call is TRBV2, the J call TRBJ1-3, with 7 positions matching TRBD1. This sequence was found in a woman younger than 45 in good health and CMV-seropositive. CDR3 region: CASTTSTGTVTVGNTIYF. The CDR3 DNA is TGTGCCAGCACCACCTCGACGGGGACAGTCACGGTCGGAAACACCATATATTTT.